The clone carrying this T cell receptor (beta chain) was counted at least ten times. The antigen remains unidentified. These data are taken from a study of T cells in Graves' hyperthyroidism and ophthalmopathy. The wider study: Once the initial diagnosis was made, peripheral blood was obtained before any treatment. General study results and limits: The blood repertoire included most of the expanded thyroid clonotypes above 0.001.

Germline assignment: CDR1 SGHAT and CDR2 FQNNGV. V was clipped by 0 bases and J by 15 bases, with 21 bases between them. The CDR3 contains 15 residues. The diagnostic basis comprised clinical symptoms, serum thyroxine and TRAb, thyroid ultrasound and orbital computed tomography. At first hyperthyroidism diagnosis, before any ophthalmopathy symptoms, the blood sample was collected. TCR beta CDR3 regions were amplified from RNA transcripts. RT-PCR in the first round (using the HTBI primer set) targeted the TCR CDR3. TCRdb reanalysed the multiplex PCR reads using MiXCR and keeps one entry per CDR3 protein. The table lists roughly 250,000 distinct CDR3 sequences, roughly 15% of them singletons, with roughly 14% in the top ten.

V gene TRBV11-2 combines with J gene TRBJ2-1; no clear D gene. The receptor's source is a woman between 40 and 55 years old with Graves' hyperthyroidism that later progressed to Graves' ophthalmopathy. The sample was blood. CDR3 bases: TGTGCCAGCAGCTTAGAATTCGGCCACCCCTTAAAAATGTTCTTC. This gives the protein CASSLEFGHPLKMFF.